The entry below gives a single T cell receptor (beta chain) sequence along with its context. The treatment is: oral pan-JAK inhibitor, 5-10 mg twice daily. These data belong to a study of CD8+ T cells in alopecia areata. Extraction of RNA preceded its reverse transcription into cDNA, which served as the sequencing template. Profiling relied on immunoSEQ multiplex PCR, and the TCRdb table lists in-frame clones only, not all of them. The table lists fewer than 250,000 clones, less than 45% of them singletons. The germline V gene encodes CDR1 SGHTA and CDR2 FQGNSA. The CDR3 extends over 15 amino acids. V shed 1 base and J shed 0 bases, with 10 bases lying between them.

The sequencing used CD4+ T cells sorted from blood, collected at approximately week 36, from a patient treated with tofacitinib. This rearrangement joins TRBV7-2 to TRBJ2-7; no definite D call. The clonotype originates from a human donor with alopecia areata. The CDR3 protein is CASSLGHGSSYEQYF. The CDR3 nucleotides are TGTGCCAGCAGCTTAGGTCACGGTTCCTCCTACGAGCAGTACTTC.